One T cell receptor beta chain is described in this entry. The antigen remains undetermined. Produced via immunoSEQ multiplex PCR; TCRdb's table is partial and in-frame only. The sample carries 45,000 to 65,000 clones, 82% recorded once. This sample is drawn from a study of memory CD4+ T cells and cytomegalovirus serostatus. The wider study: Healthy Belgian adult donors included roughly ten CMV-positive and fewer than 25 CMV-negative people.

The sort gate was single viable CD3+CD4+CD8-CD45RO+ cells for memory CD4+ T cells. Study results and limitations: The CMV-associated TCR signature appears largely within the CD4+ memory repertoire. About 40% of the roughly 160 known CMV-associated TCRbeta sequences appeared in CD4+ memory.

Germline values: CDR1 SQVTM, CDR2 ANQGSEA. The CDR3 is made up of 13 amino acids. V was pared by 7 bases and J by 4 bases, with 7 bases of the junction left unmatched. The receptor was derived from an adult in good health and CMV-seronegative. The V gene is TRBV29-1, the J gene TRBJ2-7; 10 bases line up with TRBD1. Sample: memory CD4+ T cells from blood. CDR3 residues: CSAGRGQGYEQYF. CDR3 nucleotides: TGCAGCGCCGGGCGGGGACAGGGGTACGAGCAGTACTTC.